These 20 T cell receptor beta chains originate from one sample sequenced in a study of blood T cell repertoires in COVID-19. The table came from immunoSEQ multiplex PCR; TCRdb's copy has only in-frame clones and leaves some out. The sample has about 180,000 clones, over 75% seen once. Sequenced material: peripheral blood. These receptors all come from a human donor with active or convalescent COVID-19. The donor label of this sample is uncertain.

The chain uses TRBV2 and TRBJ2-1; D might be TRBD2 (5 bases). Germline lookup yields CDR1 SNHLY and CDR2 FYNNEI. With 2 bases removed from V and 2 bases from J, the gap between germline ends came to 13 bases. The CDR3 runs 16 residues. CDR3 protein: CASSEYGSRAYNEQFF. In DNA, the CDR3 is TGTGCCAGCAGTGAATATGGCTCGCGGGCCTACAATGAGCAGTTCTTC.

CDR3 sequence: CASSSPRTSGKETQYF. CDR3 nucleotide sequence: TGTGCCAGCAGTTCGCCACGGACTAGCGGGAAAGAGACCCAGTACTTC. The chain uses TRBV6-5 and TRBJ2-5; 12 bases match TRBD2. This CDR3 contains 16 residues. J gave up 3 bases and V 4 bases, and 6 bases lay outside the gene matches. CDR1 is MNHEY, CDR2 SVGAGI, per germline.

DNA for the CDR3: TGTGCCAGCAGCTTCCAACAGCGGGCCACCTCTGGGGCCAACGTCCTGACTTTC. This translates into CASSFQQRATSGANVLTF. J is TRBJ2-6 and V is TRBV11-3; a possible D gene is TRBD2 (6 bases). The CDR3 runs 18 residues. V lost 3 bases and J 0 bases, leaving 15 bases between the germline ends. Germline lookup yields CDR1 SGHNT and CDR2 YENEEA.

The chain joins TRBV5-4 to TRBJ2-5; D uncertain. V was shortened by 0 bases and J by 2 bases, with 5 bases between the two germline ends. There are 13 residues in the CDR3. Germline CDR1 and CDR2: SGHNT and YYREEE (reference sequence). This chain's CDR3 is CASSLERQETQYF. The CDR3 coding sequence is TGTGCCAGCAGCTTGGAGAGACAAGAGACCCAGTACTTC.

The V and J genes are TRBV30 and TRBJ2-5; the match to TRBD2 covers 14 bases. J lost 5 bases, V lost 3 bases, and 5 bases had no gene match. This CDR3 has 15 residues. Germline V CDR1 and CDR2: GTSNPN, SVGIG (reference sequence). DNA for the CDR3: TGTGCCTGGAGCCGAGGGACTAGCGGGAGTGAGACCCAGTACTTC. It codes for CAWSRGTSGSETQYF. Complete variable domain (other parts from reference TRBV30 and TRBJ2-5): SQTIHQWPATLVQPVGSPLSLECTVEGTSNPNLYWYRQAAGRGLQLLFYSVGIGQISSEVPQNLSASRPQDRQFILSSKKLLLSDSGFYLCAWSRGTSGSETQYFGPGTRLLVL.

The V gene is TRBV6-5, the J gene TRBJ1-5; D is uncertain. The CDR3 is made up of 14 amino acids. V gave up 4 bases and J gave up 6 bases, with 13 bases separating them. Per the germline V gene, CDR1 is MNHEY and CDR2 is SVGAGI. The CDR3 loop reads CASSLGPGGQPQHF. The DNA for the CDR3 is TGTGCCAGCAGTTTGGGTCCCGGCGGTCAGCCCCAGCATTTT.

This chain uses TRBV5-1 with TRBJ2-1; TRBD2 might be the D (5 bases). Germline CDR1 and CDR2: SGHRS and YFSETQ. The ends were cut back, 3 bases at V and 2 bases at J, with 6 bases in the middle. The CDR3 contains 13 residues. The CDR3 here is CASSWGAYNEQFF. In DNA, the CDR3 is TGCGCCAGCAGCTGGGGAGCCTACAATGAGCAGTTCTTC.

This clone was detected only once. This chain connects TRBV28 to TRBJ2-3; D uncertain. Germline V gives CDR1 MDHEN, CDR2 SYDVKM. The ends were cut back, 6 bases at V and 5 bases at J, with 18 bases in the middle. This CDR3 spans 15 amino acids. CDR3 nucleotide sequence: TGTGCCAGCAGATCCCCAAACACGAACGTAGATACGCAGTATTTT. Amino acids: CASRSPNTNVDTQYF.

J is TRBJ2-1 and V is TRBV24-1, with TRBD2 matching over 10 bases. V shed 3 bases, J shed 6 bases, and the junction held 10 bases outside the gene matches. The CDR3 is 17 amino acids. CDR1 is KGHDR, CDR2 SFDVKD, per germline. The CDR3 protein is CATSDTSGGGFGNEQFF. DNA of the CDR3: TGTGCCACCAGTGATACAAGCGGGGGGGGTTTCGGCAATGAGCAGTTCTTC.

The chain couples TRBV5-8 to TRBJ1-1; tentatively, D is TRBD1 (6 bases). CDR1 and CDR2 from the germline V gene are SGHTS and YDEGEE. Trimming removed 1 base from V and 0 bases from J, with 10 bases in between. CDR3 length: 15 amino acids. The CDR3 nucleotides are TGTGCCAGCAGCTTGATAGGGGGTATGAACACTGAAGCTTTCTTT. This encodes CASSLIGGMNTEAFF. The full variable domain, rest sourced from reference TRBV5-8 and TRBJ1-1, is EAGVTQSPTHLIKTRGQQATLRCSPISGHTSVYWYQQALGLGLQFLLWYDEGEERNRGNFPPRFSGRQFPNYSSELNVNALELEDSALYLCASSLIGGMNTEAFFGQGTRLTVV.

This clone was detected a few times. J is TRBJ1-4 and V is TRBV7-9, with a possible D match to TRBD1 (5 bases). The germline V gene has CDR1 SEHNR and CDR2 FQNEAQ (reference sequence). This CDR3 spans 12 amino acids. The germline V and J ends were trimmed by 4 bases and 14 bases, with 14 bases remaining between them. The CDR3 sequence is CASSSGQTQLFF. As DNA, the CDR3 is TGTGCCAGCAGCTCAGGACAAACTCAGCTGTTTTTT.

The chain has TRBV2 and TRBJ1-1; unclear D gene. The ends were cut back, 1 base at V and 7 bases at J, with 10 bases in the middle. The CDR3 is 13 amino acids. CDR1 and CDR2 from the germline V gene are SNHLY and FYNNEI. The CDR3 bases are TGTGCCAGCAGTGAAGGTTACTCATTTGAAGCTTTCTTT. The encoded protein is CASSEGYSFEAFF.

The rearrangement uses TRBV18 and TRBJ2-7; D gene uncertain. The V and J ends lost 0 bases and 3 bases respectively, with 6 bases between them. The CDR3 runs 13 residues. Germline-derived CDR1 and CDR2 are KGHSH and LQKENI. The CDR3 DNA reads as TGTGCCAGCTCACCACCAAGCCACTACGAGCAGTACTTC. Translating it yields CASSPPSHYEQYF.

V gene TRBV7-2 combines with J gene TRBJ2-1; 8 positions match TRBD2. Trimming removed 2 bases from V and 6 bases from J; junction bases left unmatched: 9. CDR1 is SGHTA, CDR2 FQGNSA, per germline. This CDR3 has 16 residues. CDR3 sequence reads: CASSLPRGGKVNEQFF. CDR3 coding DNA: TGTGCCAGCAGCTTACCGCGCGGGGGGAAGGTCAATGAGCAGTTCTTC.

As to this clone: A clone one base away is much larger, so this may be a read error. This sequence joins TRBV5-4 and TRBJ2-5, with 16 nucleotides matching TRBD2. This CDR3 region has 17 residues. The germline CDR1 and CDR2 sequences are SGHNT and YYREEE (reference sequence). CDR3 in DNA: TGTGCCCGCAGCTGGGGGACTAGCGGGGGGGCCGTTGGGACCCAGTACTTC. Its translation is CARSWGTSGGAVGTQYF.

The rearrangement joins TRBV3-1 (or the pseudogene TRBV3-2) to TRBJ2-2, with 7 bases matching TRBD1. This CDR3 comprises 14 residues. Germline V gene sequence: CDR1 LGHDT, CDR2 YNNKEL (reference sequence). V trimming: 4 bases; J trimming: 12 bases; junction bases outside the gene matches: 11. The CDR3, as DNA: TGTGCCAGCAGCCTGGGACAGAATGCCGCTAAGCTGTTTTTT. This sequence encodes CASSLGQNAAKLFF.

The chain couples TRBV28 to TRBJ2-5; D is undetermined. Germline assignment: CDR1 MDHEN and CDR2 SYDVKM. Trimming left V 6 bases short and J 0 bases short, with 8 bases between. The CDR3 has 13 amino acids. The CDR3 spells CASRPSYQETQYF. The DNA for the CDR3 is TGTGCCAGCAGACCTAGTTACCAAGAGACCCAGTACTTC.

V and J are TRBV19 and TRBJ2-6; no clear D. There are 16 residues in the CDR3. CDR1 and CDR2 from the germline V gene are LNHDA and SQIVND (reference sequence). The V gene lost 7 bases and the J gene lost 0 bases, with 13 bases spanning the gap. The DNA for the CDR3 is TGTGCCAGTACCCCCGTCCCCAGCTCTGGGGCCAACGTCCTGACTTTC. Its translation: CASTPVPSSGANVLTF.

V is TRBV5-1 and J is TRBJ2-7, with 9 bases matching TRBD2. The CDR3 spans 13 residues. V lost 4 bases and J lost 9; bases outside the gene matches: 8. Germline CDR1 and CDR2: SGHRS and YFSETQ. The CDR3 coding sequence is TGCGCCAGCAGCGGATTAGCGGGAGAGGTGCAGTACTTC. Residues: CASSGLAGEVQYF.

The chain couples TRBV7-6 to TRBJ1-6; D not resolved. Germline CDR1 reads SGHVS; CDR2 reads FNYEAQ. The CDR3 spans 18 residues. V lost 5 bases to trimming and J lost 0 bases, with 17 bases between them. The CDR3 sequence is CASSPTGSTRSYNSPLHF. The CDR3 DNA reads TGTGCCAGCAGCCCGACGGGGAGCACACGCTCCTATAATTCACCCCTCCACTTT.